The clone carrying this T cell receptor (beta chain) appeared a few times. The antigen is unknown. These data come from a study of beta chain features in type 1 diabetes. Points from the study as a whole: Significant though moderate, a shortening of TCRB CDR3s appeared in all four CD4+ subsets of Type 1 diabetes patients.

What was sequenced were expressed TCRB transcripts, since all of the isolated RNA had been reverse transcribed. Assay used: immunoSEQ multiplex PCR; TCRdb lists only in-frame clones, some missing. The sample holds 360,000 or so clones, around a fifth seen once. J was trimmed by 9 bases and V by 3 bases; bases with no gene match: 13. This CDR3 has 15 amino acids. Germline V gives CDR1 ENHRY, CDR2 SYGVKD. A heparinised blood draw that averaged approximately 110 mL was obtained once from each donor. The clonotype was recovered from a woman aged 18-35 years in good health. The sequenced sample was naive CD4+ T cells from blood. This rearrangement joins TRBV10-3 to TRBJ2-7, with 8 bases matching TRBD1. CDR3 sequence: CAISEPGQVRSVQYF. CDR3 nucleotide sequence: TGTGCCATCAGTGAACCGGGACAGGTACGGTCGGTGCAGTACTTC.